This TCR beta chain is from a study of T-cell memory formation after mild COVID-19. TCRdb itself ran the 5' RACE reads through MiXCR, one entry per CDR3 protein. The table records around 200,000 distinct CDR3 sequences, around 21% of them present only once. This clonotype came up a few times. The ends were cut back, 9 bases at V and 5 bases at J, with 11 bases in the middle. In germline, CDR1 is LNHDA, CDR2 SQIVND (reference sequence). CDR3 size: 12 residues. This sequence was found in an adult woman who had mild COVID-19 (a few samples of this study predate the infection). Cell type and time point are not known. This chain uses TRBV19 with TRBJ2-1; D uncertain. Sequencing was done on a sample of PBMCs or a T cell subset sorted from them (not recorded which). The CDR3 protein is CASSGLNNEQFF. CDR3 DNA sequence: TGTGCCAGCTCAGGCCTGAACAATGAGCAGTTCTTC.